This T cell receptor (beta chain) came from a study of blood T cell repertoires in COVID-19. Concerning this clone itself: The same CDR3 can be traced to other DNA sequences in this sample.

Produced via immunoSEQ multiplex PCR; TCRdb's table is partial and in-frame only. The data contain around 230,000 clones, about nine tenths of them singletons. The sample taken for sequencing was peripheral blood. This sequence originates from a man between 60 and 70 years old who had recovered from COVID-19.

The CDR3 sequence is CASSEARGWERYSNQPQHF. In DNA form, the CDR3 reads TGTGCCAGCAGTGAAGCGCGGGGTTGGGAGAGATATAGCAATCAGCCCCAGCATTTT. The rearrangement joins TRBV6-1 to TRBJ1-5, with unresolved D. Germline CDR1 reads MNHNS; CDR2 reads SASEGT. With 0 bases removed from V and 0 bases from J, the gap between germline ends came to 18 bases. This CDR3 region has 19 residues.